A selection of T cell receptor beta chains follows, all from one sample in a study of OX40 agonist ivuxolimab in advanced cancers. Here immunoSEQ multiplex PCR was the method, and the copy in TCRdb shows in-frame clones only, minus some. The repertoire holds around 50,000 clones, over 80% seen once, with about 1.8% in the top ten. The sample consisted of CD4+ or CD8+ T cells sorted from blood, taken in a trial of the OX40 agonist ivuxolimab. The receptors come from an adult with an advanced solid tumor such as melanoma, head and neck, liver or kidney cancer. CDR3s include the opening cysteine and the closing phenylalanine or tryptophan. D genes are given only for firm matches. Expanded clones are given a class, and other clones once, few, many or no size at all.

>.|TRBJ1-2|TRBV7-9|.
CASSLAGAPDGYTF
TGTGCCAGCAGCTTAGCAGGGGCCCCCGACGGCTACACCTTC
>TRBD1|TRBJ2-1|TRBV7-2|.
CASSLGRGLNEQFF
TGTGCCAGCAGCTTAGGAAGGGGGCTCAATGAGCAGTTCTTC
>.|TRBJ1-3|TRBV6-6|.
CASSYTGFGNTIYF
TGTGCCAGCAGTTACACGGGATTTGGAAACACCATATATTTT
>.|TRBJ2-5|TRBV10-3|.
CATASDGGETQYF
TGTGCCACCGCTTCGGACGGTGGTGAAACCCAGTACTTC
>.|TRBJ2-7|TRBV18|.
CASSPVIGNFYEQYF
TGTGCCAGCTCACCTGTCATAGGGAATTTTTACGAGCAGTACTTC
>.|TRBJ1-1|TRBV6-5|.
CASTLTDEAFF
TGTGCCAGCACCCTGACAGACGAAGCTTTCTTT
>TRBD1|TRBJ1-5|TRBV19|.
CASSKQGAGNQPQHF
TGTGCCAGTAGTAAACAGGGGGCAGGCAATCAGCCCCAGCATTTT
>TRBD2|TRBJ2-7|TRBV20-1|once
CSGGEGYEQYF
TGCAGTGGGGGGGAGGGCTACGAGCAGTACTTC
>TRBD1|TRBJ1-4|TRBV27|.
CASSLTGGNEKLFF
TGTGCCAGCAGTTTGACAGGGGGGAATGAAAAACTGTTTTTT
>TRBD2|TRBJ2-3|TRBV4-2|.
CASSQLAGGTDTQYF
TGTGCCAGCAGCCAACTCGCGGGGGGGACAGATACGCAGTATTTT
>.|TRBJ1-4|TRBV5-8|once
CASSSPGATNEKLFF
TGTGCCAGCAGCTCTCCAGGGGCAACTAATGAAAAACTGTTTTTT
>.|TRBJ2-5|TRBV28|.
CASSLMASSQETQYF
TGTGCCAGCAGTTTAATGGCTAGCAGCCAAGAGACCCAGTACTTC
>.|TRBJ2-3|TRBV7-2|.
CASSPALPDTQYF
TGTGCCAGCAGCCCTGCCCTACCAGATACGCAGTATTTT
>.|TRBJ1-6|TRBV10-3|.
CAIRAESSYNSPLHF
TGTGCCATCAGGGCGGAGAGCTCCTATAATTCACCCCTCCACTTT
>TRBD1|TRBJ2-1|TRBV19|few
CASSVVDRSYNEQFF
TGTGCCAGTAGTGTGGTGGACAGGTCCTACAATGAGCAGTTCTTC
>.|TRBJ2-7|TRBV9|once
CASSVEDSRTYEQYF
TGTGCCAGCAGCGTAGAAGACAGTCGCACCTACGAGCAGTACTTC
>TRBD2|TRBJ2-1|TRBV7-9|.
CASSLPRRLAGSYNEQFF
TGTGCCAGCAGCTTACCCCGTCGGCTAGCGGGATCCTACAATGAGCAGTTCTTC
>.|TRBJ2-7|TRBV5-1|.
CASSLPDISYEQYF
TGCGCCAGCAGCCTCCCCGACATCTCCTACGAGCAGTACTTC
>.|TRBJ2-3|TRBV28|.
CASRVGGGTDTQYF
TGTGCCAGTCGGGTCGGCGGAGGCACAGATACGCAGTATTTT
>.|TRBJ1-6|TRBV18|.
CASSVPGNNSPLHF
TGTGCCAGCTCAGTCCCGGGGAATAATTCACCCCTCCACTTT
>.|TRBJ2-3|TRBV4-1|.
CASSKADTQYF
TGCGCCAGCAGCAAAGCAGATACGCAGTATTTT
>TRBD1|TRBJ1-2|TRBV28|.
CASSPTGYYGYTF
TGTGCCAGCAGTCCGACAGGGTACTATGGCTACACCTTC
>.|TRBJ1-1|TRBV6-1|.
CASTLTGNTEAFF
TGTGCCAGCACCCTAACGGGGAACACTGAAGCTTTCTTT
>.|TRBJ1-5|TRBV14|.
CASNHPREDQPQHF
TGTGCCAGCAACCACCCCAGGGAGGACCAGCCCCAGCATTTT
>.|TRBJ2-1|TRBV28|.
CASKRGNEQFF
TGTGCCAGTAAACGAGGCAATGAGCAGTTCTTC
>TRBD1|TRBJ1-2|TRBV19|.
CACRDRGPPGYGYTF
TGTGCCTGTAGAGACAGGGGCCCTCCTGGCTATGGCTACACCTTC
>.|TRBJ2-5|TRBV5-6|.
CASSLESRGGQYF
TGTGCCAGCAGCTTGGAATCTCGTGGGGGCCAGTACTTC
>.|TRBJ2-2|TRBV5-1|.
CASSPTAPNTGELFF
TGCGCCAGCAGCCCGACAGCCCCGAACACCGGGGAGCTGTTTTTT
>.|TRBJ1-3|TRBV5-1|.
CASSLLDNSAGNTIYF
TGCGCCAGCAGCTTGCTCGACAACTCTGCTGGAAACACCATATATTTT
>.|TRBJ1-1|TRBV11-2|.
CASSSRRSMNTEAFF
TGTGCCAGCAGCTCCCGCCGATCAATGAACACTGAAGCTTTCTTT
>TRBD1|TRBJ1-2|TRBV19|.
CASTSPQGALHGYTF
TGTGCCAGTACCTCCCCACAGGGGGCCCTTCATGGCTACACCTTC
>TRBD1|TRBJ2-1|TRBV18|once
CASSRTSGTGGNEQFF
TGTGCCAGCTCACGTACGTCCGGGACAGGGGGCAATGAGCAGTTCTTC
>.|TRBJ2-1|TRBV7-8|.
CASSEKQRGNNEQFF
TGTGCCAGCAGCGAAAAGCAGAGGGGGAACAATGAGCAGTTCTTC
>TRBD2|TRBJ2-3|TRBV5-1|.
CASSPGLGSTDTQYF
TGCGCCAGCAGCCCCGGACTAGGGAGCACAGATACGCAGTATTTT
>TRBD2|TRBJ2-7|TRBV2|.
CASSDGVGRAYEQYF
TGTGCCAGCAGTGACGGGGTCGGGAGGGCCTACGAGCAGTACTTC
>TRBD1|TRBJ2-2|TRBV7-2|.
CASSWDRGNGELFF
TGTGCCAGCAGCTGGGACAGGGGAAACGGGGAGCTGTTTTTT
>TRBD1|TRBJ2-3|TRBV18|.
CASSPIPGQGGTDTQYF
TGTGCCAGCTCGCCGATACCGGGACAGGGAGGCACAGATACGCAGTATTTT
>.|TRBJ2-6|TRBV28|few
CASQGANVLTF
TGTGCCAGCCAAGGGGCCAACGTCCTGACTTTC
>TRBD1|TRBJ2-1|TRBV6-5|few
CASTPQGTGYNEQFF
TGTGCCAGCACCCCACAGGGGACAGGGTACAATGAGCAGTTCTTC
>.|TRBJ1-6|TRBV9|.
CASSSNQGPLHF
TGTGCCAGCAGCTCTAACCAGGGTCCCCTCCACTTT
>.|TRBJ1-5|TRBV6-1|.
CASSEVIRQPQHF
TGTGCCAGCAGTGAAGTTATCCGCCAGCCCCAGCATTTT
>TRBD2|TRBJ2-3|TRBV4-3|.
CASSQAFAGATDTQYF
TGCGCCAGCAGCCAAGCATTTGCGGGAGCGACAGATACGCAGTATTTT
>TRBD2|TRBJ2-5|TRBV9|.
CASSPGLAGDVETQYF
TGTGCCAGCAGCCCCGGACTAGCGGGAGATGTAGAGACCCAGTACTTC
>.|TRBJ2-4|TRBV18|.
CASSPPGEDIQYF
TGTGCCAGCTCACCCCCGGGGGAGGACATTCAGTACTTC
>TRBD2|TRBJ2-7|TRBV5-6|.
CASSWTSLVHEQYF
TGTGCCAGCAGCTGGACTAGTCTTGTCCACGAGCAGTACTTC
>.|TRBJ1-1|TRBV9|once
CASSPPARRWAEAFF
TGTGCCAGCAGCCCCCCCGCCCGCCGTTGGGCTGAAGCTTTCTTT
>.|TRBJ1-2|TRBV28|.
CASRLTFGRTYGYTF
TGTGCCAGCAGGCTTACCTTCGGCAGGACCTATGGCTACACCTTC
>.|TRBJ2-3|TRBV7-9|.
CASRPTASSTDTQYF
TGTGCCAGCAGACCTACTGCCAGCTCCACAGATACGCAGTATTTT